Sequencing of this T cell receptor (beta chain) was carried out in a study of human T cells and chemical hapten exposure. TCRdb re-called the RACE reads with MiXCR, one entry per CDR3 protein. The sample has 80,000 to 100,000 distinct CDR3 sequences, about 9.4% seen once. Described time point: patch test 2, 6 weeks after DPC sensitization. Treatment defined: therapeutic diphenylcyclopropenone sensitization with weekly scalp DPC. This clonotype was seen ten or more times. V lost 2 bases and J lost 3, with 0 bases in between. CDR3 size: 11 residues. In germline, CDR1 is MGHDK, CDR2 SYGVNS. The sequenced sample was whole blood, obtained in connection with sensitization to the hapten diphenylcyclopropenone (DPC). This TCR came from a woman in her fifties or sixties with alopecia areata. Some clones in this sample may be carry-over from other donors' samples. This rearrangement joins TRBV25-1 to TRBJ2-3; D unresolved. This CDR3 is CASSETDTQYF. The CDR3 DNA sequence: TGTGCCAGCAGTGAAACAGATACGCAGTATTTT.